The 30 T cell receptor beta chains below come from one sample, sequenced in a study of breast tumors, draining lymph nodes, adjacent tissues. MiXCR, applied by TCRdb to the multiplex PCR reads, yields one record per CDR3 protein. The sample comprises about 22,000 distinct CDR3 sequences, around 50% of which are singletons, and about 13% rests with the top ten. Sequenced: breast tumor tissue. The receptors were sampled from a female donor with breast cancer. Some clones in this sample may be carry-over from other donors' samples.

At least ten counts were recorded for this clonotype. The V gene is TRBV3-1, the J gene TRBJ2-7; perhaps D is TRBD1 or TRBD2 (5 bases each). This CDR3 is 13 amino acids long. Germline V lookup: CDR1 LGHDT, CDR2 YNNKEL (reference sequence). V was trimmed by 4 bases and J by 4 bases, leaving 11 bases between them. CDR3 sequence: CASSLGTVYEQYF. As DNA, the CDR3 is TGTGCCAGCAGCCTAGGGACCGTTTACGAGCAGTACTTC.

This clonotype is labeled medium-sized. The chain has TRBV12-3 or TRBV12-4 and TRBJ2-7; D unresolved. CDR3 length equals 13 residues. V was clipped by 1 base and J by 8 bases, with 12 bases between them. CDR3 in amino acids: CASSLGQAMKQYF. DNA of the CDR3: TGTGCCAGCAGTTTAGGGCAGGCTATGAAGCAGTACTTC.

This chain connects TRBV4-3 to TRBJ1-3; D possibly corresponds to TRBD1 (6 bases). This CDR3 contains 14 residues. The V and J ends lost 0 bases and 8 bases respectively, with 11 bases between them. Germline loops: CDR1 LGHNA, CDR2 YSLEER. The DNA of the CDR3 is TGCGCCAGCAGCCAAGATCAGGGGCTATACACCATATATTTT. Translated, it gives CASSQDQGLYTIYF.

V usage is TRBV15 and J usage is TRBJ1-4; D remains ambiguous. V shed 3 bases and J shed 1 base, with 6 bases lying between them. The germline gives CDR1 LNHNV, CDR2 YYDKDF (reference sequence). This CDR3 comprises 14 residues. The CDR3: CATSSSLTNEKLFF. CDR3 DNA sequence: TGTGCCACCAGCAGTAGCCTAACTAATGAAAAACTGTTTTTT.

The chain joins TRBV24-1 to TRBJ2-5, with 11 bases fitting TRBD1. Trimming removed 0 bases from V and 6 bases from J; junction bases left unmatched: 5. The V gene's germline CDR1 is KGHDR and CDR2 SFDVKD. The CDR3 runs to 16 residues. The CDR3 DNA follows: TGTGCCACCAGTGATTTGGGGACAGGGGGTAAAAAGACCCAGTACTTC. Residues: CATSDLGTGGKKTQYF.

This clonotype was seen at least ten times. The junction and the germline gene differ at one end; a read error may be behind it. This sequence joins TRBV7-9 and TRBJ2-5; perhaps TRBD1 as D (6 bases). The V gene's germline CDR1 is SEHNR and CDR2 FQNEAQ (reference sequence). The CDR3 has 17 residues. The CDR3 reads CASSSPGQFRDQEPQYF. CDR3 in DNA: TGTGCCAGCAGCTCACCGGGACAATTCCGGGACCAAGAGCCCCAGTACTTC.

The rearrangement uses TRBV6-2 or TRBV6-3 and TRBJ2-2; either TRBD1 or TRBD2 may fit D (6 bases each). The CDR3 covers 18 residues. The V gene lost 0 bases and the J gene lost 5 bases, with 19 bases spanning the gap. Germline V gene sequence: CDR1 MNHEY, CDR2 SVGEGT. CDR3 nucleotide sequence: TGTGCCAGCAGTTACTCCCCCGTGGAGCGGAGGGGGACCGGGGAGCTGTTTTTT. It specifies CASSYSPVERRGTGELFF.

The chain combines TRBV7-2 with TRBJ2-3, with a possible D match to TRBD2 (5 bases). Per germline, CDR1 SGHTA and CDR2 FQGNSA. Deletions cut 8 bases from V and 7 bases from J, with 16 bases between. This CDR3 is 13 amino acids long. The CDR3 DNA reads as TGTGCCAGCGAGGACTCTATTCTAAATACGCAGTATTTT. Protein product: CASEDSILNTQYF. The full variable domain, rest sourced from reference TRBV7-2 and TRBJ2-3, is GAGVSQSPSNKVTEKGKDVELRCDPISGHTALYWYRQSLGQGLEFLIYFQGNSAPDKSGLPSDRFSAERTGGSVSTLTIQRTQQEDSAVYLCASEDSILNTQYFGPGTRLTVL.

CDR3 coding DNA: TGTGCCACCTCTGGGACTAGCGGGAGGGCGGGCACAGATACGCAGTATTTT. Its protein is CATSGTSGRAGTDTQYF. The chain links TRBV24-1 to TRBJ2-3; 16 bases map to TRBD2. The CDR3 contains 17 residues. J lost 1 base, V lost 9 bases, and 6 bases had no gene match. Germline CDR1 is KGHDR and CDR2 is SFDVKD.

J is TRBJ1-6 and V is TRBV12-3 or TRBV12-4; 7 bases map to TRBD1. The length of the CDR3 is 16 residues. The J segment lost 7 bases and the V segment lost 3 bases, leaving 9 bases of the junction unmatched. CDR3 DNA sequence: TGTGCCAGCAGTTTCGGGCAGGGGGTCGACAATTCACCCCTCCACTTT. Protein: CASSFGQGVDNSPLHF.

Of note for this clonotype: One junction end does not reproduce the germline sequence, and a read error may be involved. The rearrangement uses TRBV7-7 and TRBJ2-7; perhaps TRBD1 as D (6 bases). In germline, CDR1 is SSHAT, CDR2 FNYEAQ (reference sequence). The CDR3 has 14 residues. Here the CDR3 DNA reads TGTGCTAGCAGCTTAAACAGGGCCTCCTACGAGCAGTACTTC. Translation gives CASSLNRASYEQYF. Complete variable domain (other parts from reference TRBV7-7 and TRBJ2-7): GAGVSQSPRYKVTKRGQDVTLRCDPISSHATLYWYQQALGQGPEFLTYFNYEAQPDKSGLPSDRFSAERPEGSISTLTIQRTEQRDSAMYRCASSLNRASYEQYFGPGTRLTVT.

This clonotype was found many times. A much bigger clone sits one base away, suggesting this may be a read error. As the CDR3 is not closed by the conserved phenylalanine or tryptophan, this likely results from a read error. V is TRBV20-1 and J is TRBJ2-1; D is uncertain. This CDR3 has 10 residues. V was pared by 5 bases and J by 9 bases, with 8 bases between. The germline V gene encodes CDR1 DFQATT and CDR2 SNEGSKA (reference sequence). This chain's CDR3 is CSAGNFEQFS. In DNA, the CDR3 is TGCAGTGCTGGAAATTTTGAGCAGTTCTCC.

This clonotype was seen once. This chain joins TRBV11-3 and TRBJ2-1; D call uncertain. Germline CDR1 is SGHNT and CDR2 is YENEEA. Trimming took 2 bases from V and 3 from J, leaving 11 bases between them. The CDR3 is 15 residues long. The CDR3 DNA reads TGTGCCAGCAGCTTACGAAGAACGGACTACAATGAGCAGTTCTTC. This gives the protein CASSLRRTDYNEQFF.

This clonotype qualifies as medium-sized. The chain carries TRBV20-1 and TRBJ1-5; D might be TRBD1 (6 bases). Germline loops: CDR1 DFQATT, CDR2 SNEGSKA (reference sequence). The CDR3 contains 16 residues. V was clipped by 0 bases and J by 7 bases, with 19 bases between them. In DNA, the CDR3 is TGCAGTGCTAGAGATATGCAGGGGCCGAACTTACAGCCCCAGCATTTT. It encodes CSARDMQGPNLQPQHF.

This clonotype has only a few counts. The chain employs TRBV6-6 and TRBJ2-2; D is undetermined. The CDR3 sequence is 11 residues long. The V end lost 4 bases, the J end lost 6 bases, and 3 bases lay between the germline ends. Germline-derived CDR1 and CDR2 are MNHNY and SVGAGI (reference sequence). CDR3 nucleotides: TGTGCCAGCAGTTGGTCCGGGGAGCTGTTTTTT. Translation: CASSWSGELFF.

This clonotype was detected many times. This clone may be a read error of a much larger clone one base away. The V and J genes are TRBV20-1 and TRBJ2-7, with TRBD1 matching over 7 bases. From germline, CDR1 is DFQATT and CDR2 SNEGSKA (reference sequence). This CDR3 spans 11 amino acids. The chain's CDR3 is CSARTGNEQSF. In DNA, the CDR3 is TGCAGTGCTAGGACAGGGAACGAGCAGTCCTTC.

This clonotype was seen a handful of times. The chain joins TRBV7-2 to TRBJ2-1, with D unclear. The CDR3 runs to 14 residues. Trimming took 2 bases from V and 2 from J, leaving 7 bases between them. In germline, CDR1 is SGHTA, CDR2 FQGNSA. CDR3 bases: TGTGCCAGCAGCTTAATGGTAGCCTACAATGAGCAGTTCTTC. It translates to CASSLMVAYNEQFF.

This clonotype was seen a single time. The chain employs TRBV11-2 and TRBJ2-1; the D call may be TRBD1 or TRBD2 (5 bases each). CDR3 length equals 17 residues. Germline CDR1 SGHAT, CDR2 FQNNGV. V was trimmed by 5 bases and J by 0 bases, leaving 17 bases between them. The CDR3 region is CASSRTGTESSYNEQFF. DNA for the CDR3: TGTGCCAGCAGCCGTACCGGGACGGAGAGCTCCTACAATGAGCAGTTCTTC.

This rearrangement joins TRBV7-2 to TRBJ1-2; 9 bases line up with TRBD1. V shed 5 bases and J 3 bases; nucleotides not matched to a gene: 7. The CDR3 runs to 15 residues. The germline gives CDR1 SGHTA, CDR2 FQGNSA. CDR3 nucleotide sequence: TGTGCCAGCAGCCTACGGGACAGGGATCACTATGGCTACACCTTC. This sequence encodes CASSLRDRDHYGYTF.

Judged by abundance, this clonotype is medium-sized. This chain connects TRBV19 to TRBJ1-6; D not resolved. CDR3 size: 12 residues. The V end was cut by 7 bases, the J end by 8 bases, with 9 bases between. Germline assignment: CDR1 LNHDA and CDR2 SQIVND (reference sequence). Here the CDR3 reads CASKRADSPLHF. The CDR3 DNA reads TGTGCCAGTAAGAGGGCCGATTCACCCCTCCACTTT. Full variable domain (remainder filled in from reference TRBV19 and TRBJ1-6): DGGITQSPKYLFRKEGQNVTLSCEQNLNHDAMYWYRQDPGQGLRLIYYSQIVNDFQKGDIAEGYSVSREKKESFPLTVTSAQKNPTAFYLCASKRADSPLHFGNGTRLTVT.

The CDR3 DNA reads as TGCAGTGCTACCCAAGGATTTAATGGCTACACCTTC. Translated, it gives CSATQGFNGYTF. The gene calls are TRBV20-1 and TRBJ1-2; D gene ambiguous. The length of the CDR3 is 12 residues. Trimming took 4 bases from V and 6 from J, leaving 12 bases between them. Germline V gene data show CDR1 as DFQATT and CDR2 as SNEGSKA (reference sequence).

As for this clonotype: A read error may produce the germline difference seen at one junction end. The chain has TRBV30 and TRBJ1-1; D gene uncertain. The CDR3 is 12 amino acids. Germline V CDR1 and CDR2: GTSNPN, SVGIG (reference sequence). DNA of the CDR3: TGTGCCTGGAGTGTAGGCGGCACTGAAGCTCTCTTT. Encoded protein: CAWSVGGTEALF.

This clonotype is termed medium-sized. The chain is built from TRBV4-1 and TRBJ1-3; TRBD1 is a possible D gene (5 bases). The CDR3 sequence is 17 residues long. With 1 base removed from V and 2 bases from J, the gap between germline ends came to 15 bases. Germline V gives CDR1 MGHRA, CDR2 YSYEKL. The CDR3: CASSQVGARGTGNTIYF. The CDR3 region has the DNA TGCGCCAGCAGCCAAGTAGGAGCGCGGGGGACTGGAAACACCATATATTTT.

V usage is TRBV11-2 and J usage is TRBJ2-1; 15 bases agree with TRBD2. The CDR3 covers 19 residues. Germline values: CDR1 SGHAT, CDR2 FQNNGV. Trimming at V came to 5 bases and at J to 14 bases, leaving 22 bases not matched to a gene. CDR3 in DNA: TGTGCCAGCAGCGGATCTAAAGTTCCCGGGACTAGCGGGGGGAACGTAGAGTTCTTC. Translation gives CASSGSKVPGTSGGNVEFF.

This clonotype is classed as medium-sized. The chain uses TRBV5-1 and TRBJ2-7, with D maybe TRBD1 (5 bases). Germline CDR1 reads SGHRS; CDR2 reads YFSETQ. Trimming removed 0 bases at V and 4 bases at J, with 23 bases between. The CDR3 contains 18 residues. This CDR3 reads CASSLGPPEKDTPYEQYF. CDR3 nucleotide sequence: TGCGCCAGCAGCTTGGGGCCCCCGGAGAAGGACACGCCGTACGAGCAGTACTTC.

The chain uses TRBV10-3 and TRBJ1-5; D might be TRBD1 (5 bases). Germline loops: CDR1 ENHRY, CDR2 SYGVKD. CDR3 length equals 15 residues. V dropped 3 bases and J dropped 0 bases, with 9 bases sitting between them. The CDR3 loop reads CAISDGGVSNQPQHF. The CDR3 DNA is TGTGCCATCAGTGACGGAGGGGTTAGCAATCAGCCCCAGCATTTT.

CDR3 sequence reads: CSARETSGSGNEQFF. The CDR3 DNA is TGCAGTGCTAGAGAGACTAGCGGGAGTGGGAATGAGCAGTTCTTC. The chain recombines TRBV20-1 with TRBJ2-1, with 12 bases matching TRBD2. Trimming removed 0 bases from V and 7 bases from J; junction bases left unmatched: 4. CDR1 is DFQATT, CDR2 SNEGSKA, per germline (reference sequence). The CDR3 loop spans 15 amino acids.

The chain's CDR3 is CASRKGGTDTGELFF. The DNA for the CDR3 is TGCGCCAGCAGAAAAGGGGGGACGGACACCGGGGAGCTGTTTTTT. The rearrangement joins TRBV4-1 to TRBJ2-2; D is possibly TRBD1 or TRBD2 (6 bases each). The CDR3 runs 15 residues. Trimming left V 6 bases short and J 3 bases short, with 14 bases between. Germline CDR1 is MGHRA and CDR2 is YSYEKL.

The chain joins TRBV7-3 to TRBJ2-7, with TRBD2 as a possible D gene (6 bases). The CDR3 is made up of 13 amino acids. Germline CDR1 and CDR2: SGHTA and FQGTGA. V was clipped by 2 bases and J by 3 bases, with 8 bases between them. The CDR3, as DNA: TGTGCCAGCAGCTTATGGCGGGGCTACGAGCAGTACTTC. Amino acids: CASSLWRGYEQYF.

This clonotype was seen only a few times. This chain joins TRBV6-5 and TRBJ2-7; D might be TRBD1 (6 bases). Germline CDR1 reads MNHEY; CDR2 reads SVGAGI. Trimming cost V 5 bases and J 7 bases, with 24 bases left between them. The CDR3 sequence is 16 residues long. CDR3 bases: TGTGCCAGCAGTCAAATGGGGCACAGGGCCTTGGGAGAGCAGTACTTC. The encoded protein is CASSQMGHRALGEQYF.